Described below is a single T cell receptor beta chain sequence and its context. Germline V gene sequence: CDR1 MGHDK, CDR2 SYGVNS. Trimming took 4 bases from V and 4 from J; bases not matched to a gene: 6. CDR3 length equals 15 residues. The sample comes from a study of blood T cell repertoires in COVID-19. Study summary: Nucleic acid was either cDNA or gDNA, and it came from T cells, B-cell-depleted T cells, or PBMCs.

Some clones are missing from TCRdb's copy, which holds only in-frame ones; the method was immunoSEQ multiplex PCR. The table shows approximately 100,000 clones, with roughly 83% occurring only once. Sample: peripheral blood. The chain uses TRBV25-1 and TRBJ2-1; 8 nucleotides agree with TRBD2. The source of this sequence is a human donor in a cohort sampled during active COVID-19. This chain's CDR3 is CASSVDSGTYNEQFF. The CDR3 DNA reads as TGTGCCAGCAGTGTGGATAGCGGGACTTACAATGAGCAGTTCTTC.